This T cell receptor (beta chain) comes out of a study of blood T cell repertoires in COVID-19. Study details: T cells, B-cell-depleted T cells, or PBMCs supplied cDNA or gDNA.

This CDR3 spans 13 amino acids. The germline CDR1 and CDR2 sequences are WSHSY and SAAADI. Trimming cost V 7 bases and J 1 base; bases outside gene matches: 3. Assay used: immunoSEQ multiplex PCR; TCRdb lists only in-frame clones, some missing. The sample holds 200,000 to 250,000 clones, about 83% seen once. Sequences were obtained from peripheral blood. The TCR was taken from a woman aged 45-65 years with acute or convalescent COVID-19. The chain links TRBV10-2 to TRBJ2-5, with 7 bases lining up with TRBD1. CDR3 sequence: CASIGQVQETQYF. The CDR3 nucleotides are TGCGCCAGCATTGGACAGGTCCAAGAGACCCAGTACTTC.